This TCR beta chain was recorded in a study of blood T cell repertoires in COVID-19. On the study more broadly: The United States, Italy and Spain were the sources of the acute and convalescent COVID-19 samples. In each case, the material was cDNA or gDNA derived from T cells, B-cell-depleted T cells, or PBMCs.

Enrolled through a virtual design, the participants were between 18 and 89 years of age and came from some 26 US areas. The CDR3 contains 19 residues. Germline CDR1 SGHDT, CDR2 YYEEEE. The V and J ends lost 4 bases and 5 bases, in that order; junction bases with no gene match: 22. Sequenced by immunoSEQ multiplex PCR; TCRdb stores in-frame clones only, minus some. The sample shows 180,000 or so clones, about 80% of them seen only once. Sequenced: PBMCs or T cells enriched from blood (not recorded which). The receptor was isolated from a man aged 50 to 59 who had recovered from COVID-19. The genes are TRBV5-6 and TRBJ2-5, with 8 bases identical to TRBD2. The CDR3 region is CASSPTLAGAGEVRETQYF. CDR3 nucleotide sequence: TGTGCCAGCAGCCCGACCCTCGCCGGAGCGGGAGAAGTTAGGGAGACCCAGTACTTC. The full variable domain, rest sourced from reference TRBV5-6 and TRBJ2-5, is DAGVTQSPTHLIKTRGQQVTLRCSPKSGHDTVSWYQQALGQGPQFIFQYYEEEERQRGNFPDRFSGHQFPNYSSELNVNALLLGDSALYLCASSPTLAGAGEVRETQYFGPGTRLLVL.